This T cell receptor (beta chain) was found in a study of T cell repertoires in cytomegalovirus infection. About the study: Shared public TCR beta signatures pointed to both CMV infection and a matching HLA type.

On this clonotype itself: Its antigen is still unknown.

TCRdb re-called the reads with MiXCR, one entry per CDR3 protein. The sample holds 170,000 or so distinct CDR3 sequences, over 13% seen once. Unmatched junction bases numbered 7, after V lost 5 bases and J lost 0 bases. The CDR3 totals 16 residues. Study-wide findings and caveats: The ex vivo response was dominated by HLA-C-restricted CMV-specific TCR beta clonotypes.

The chain recombines TRBV12-3 or TRBV12-4 with TRBJ2-7, with 10 positions matching TRBD2. The TCR originated in a human donor in good health (CMV status not recorded). Some clones in this sample may be carry-over from other donors' samples. The source material was PBMCs. The CDR3 nucleotides are TGTGCCAGCAGTCCCGGACTAGCGGAGGTCTCCTACGAGCAGTACTTC. Its protein is CASSPGLAEVSYEQYF.